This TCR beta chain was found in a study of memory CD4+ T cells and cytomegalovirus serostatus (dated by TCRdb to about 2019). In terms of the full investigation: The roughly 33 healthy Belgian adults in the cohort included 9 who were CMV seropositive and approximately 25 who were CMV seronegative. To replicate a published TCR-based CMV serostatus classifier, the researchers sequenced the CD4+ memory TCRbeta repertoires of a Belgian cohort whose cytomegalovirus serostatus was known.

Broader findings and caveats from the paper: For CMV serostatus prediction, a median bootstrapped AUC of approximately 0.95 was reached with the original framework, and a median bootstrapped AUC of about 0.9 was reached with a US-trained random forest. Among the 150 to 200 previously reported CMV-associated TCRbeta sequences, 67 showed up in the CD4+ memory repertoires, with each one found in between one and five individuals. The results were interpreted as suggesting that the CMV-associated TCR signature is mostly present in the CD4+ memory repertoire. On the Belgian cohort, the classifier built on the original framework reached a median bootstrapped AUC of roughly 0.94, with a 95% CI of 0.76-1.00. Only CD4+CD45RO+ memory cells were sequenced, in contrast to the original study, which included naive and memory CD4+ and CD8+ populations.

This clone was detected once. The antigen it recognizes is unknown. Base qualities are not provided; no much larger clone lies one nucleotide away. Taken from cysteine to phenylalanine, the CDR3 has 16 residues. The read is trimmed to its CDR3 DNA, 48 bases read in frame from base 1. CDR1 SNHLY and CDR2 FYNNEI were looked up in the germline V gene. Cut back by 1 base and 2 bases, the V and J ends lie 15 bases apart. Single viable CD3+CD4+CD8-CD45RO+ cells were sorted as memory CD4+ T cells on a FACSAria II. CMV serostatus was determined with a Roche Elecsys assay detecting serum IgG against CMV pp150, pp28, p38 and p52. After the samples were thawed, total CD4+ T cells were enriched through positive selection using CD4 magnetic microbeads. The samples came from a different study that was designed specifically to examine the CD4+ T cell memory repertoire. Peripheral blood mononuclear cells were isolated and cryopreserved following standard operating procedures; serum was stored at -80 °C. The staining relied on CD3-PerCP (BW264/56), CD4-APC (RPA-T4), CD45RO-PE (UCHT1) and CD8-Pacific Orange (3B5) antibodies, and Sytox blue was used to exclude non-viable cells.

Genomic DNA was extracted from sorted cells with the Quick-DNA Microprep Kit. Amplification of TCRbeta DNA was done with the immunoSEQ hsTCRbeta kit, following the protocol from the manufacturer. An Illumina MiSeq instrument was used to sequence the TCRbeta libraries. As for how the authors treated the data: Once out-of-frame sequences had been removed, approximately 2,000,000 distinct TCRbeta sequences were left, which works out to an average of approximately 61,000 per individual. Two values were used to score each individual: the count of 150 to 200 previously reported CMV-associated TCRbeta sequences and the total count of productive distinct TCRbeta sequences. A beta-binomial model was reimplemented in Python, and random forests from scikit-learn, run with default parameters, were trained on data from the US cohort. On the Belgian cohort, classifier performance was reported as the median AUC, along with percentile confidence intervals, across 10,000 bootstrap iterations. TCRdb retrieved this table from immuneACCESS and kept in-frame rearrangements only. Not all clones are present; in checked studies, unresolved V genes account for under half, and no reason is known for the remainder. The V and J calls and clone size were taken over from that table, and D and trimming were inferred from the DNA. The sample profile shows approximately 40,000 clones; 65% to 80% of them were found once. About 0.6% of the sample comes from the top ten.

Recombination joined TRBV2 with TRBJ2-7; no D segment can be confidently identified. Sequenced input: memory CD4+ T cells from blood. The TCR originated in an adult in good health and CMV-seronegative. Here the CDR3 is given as CASSEGFSLEAYEQYF. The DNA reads TGTGCCAGCAGTGAAGGATTCTCACTCGAAGCCTACGAGCAGTACTTC. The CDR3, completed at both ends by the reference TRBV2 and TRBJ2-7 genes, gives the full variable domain EPEVTQTPSHQVTQMGQEVILRCVPISNHLYFYWYRQILGQKVEFLVSFYNNEISEKSEIFDDQFSVERPDGSNFTLKIRSTKLEDSAMYFCASSEGFSLEAYEQYFGPGTRLTVT.